This T cell receptor beta chain was sequenced for a study of blood T cell repertoires in COVID-19. Study-wide background: PBMCs, B-cell-depleted T cells, or T cells provided the cDNA or gDNA that made up the material.

Per the study methods: Amplification of reference gene primers provided the estimated nucleated cell counts. This table comes from immunoSEQ multiplex PCR, and its TCRdb copy is limited to in-frame clones, with some not included. D and trimming were read from the DNA, whereas the V and J calls and clone size are those reported in that table. Here the sample spans under 250,000 clones, roughly 84% being singletons. The CDR3 sequence is 13 residues long. Sequencing was done on a sample of peripheral blood. The sequence came from an elderly woman with acute or convalescent COVID-19. The J gene is TRBJ1-2, the V gene TRBV21-1; the tabulated D call, TRBD1, remains unverified against the DNA. TRBV21-1 is listed as a pseudogene. CDR3: CASSKGHCYGYTF. CDR3 bases: TGTGCCAGCAGCAAGGGCCACTGCTATGGCTACACCTTC.